The T cell receptor (beta chain) described here comes from a study of shared clonotypes between healthy human individuals. Donors, healthy HIV-negative adults, lacked recent acute infections or vaccinations. This clone was counted between two and nine times. Its antigen is undetermined. The CDR3 length is 15 residues. The V segment lost 4 bases and the J segment 6 bases; nucleotides outside the gene matches: 4. The V gene's germline CDR1 is SGHRS and CDR2 YFSETQ. Study-wide results and caveats: Relative to clonotypes present in all four donors, those not shared had lower generation probabilities.

Here immunoSEQ multiplex PCR was the method, and the copy in TCRdb shows in-frame clones only, minus some. The sample lists about a million clones, 70% to 85% occurring once. The sequenced sample consisted of memory CD4+ T cells from PBMCs. Subset described: CD45RA-negative fraction. The chain combines TRBV5-1 with TRBJ2-1; 13 positions match TRBD2. This clonotype was sampled from a man between 18 and 29 years old in good health. Some clones in this sample may be carry-over from other donors' samples. This CDR3 is CASSAGTSGTNEQFF. The CDR3 DNA sequence: TGCGCCAGCAGCGCCGGGACTAGCGGGACCAATGAGCAGTTCTTC.